This T cell receptor beta chain was retrieved from a study of T-cell memory formation after mild COVID-19. MiXCR, applied by TCRdb to the 5' RACE reads, yields one record per CDR3 protein. Among around 300,000 distinct CDR3 sequences listed, approximately 13% were seen once. The source material was PBMCs or a T cell subset sorted from them (not recorded which). This receptor was obtained from a man younger than 35 who had mild COVID-19 (a few samples of this study predate the infection). Cell type and time point are not known.

The CDR3 DNA follows: TGTGCCAGCAGCCAAGGGCCCGGGACCTATGGCTACACCTTC. Protein product: CASSQGPGTYGYTF. The V call is TRBV3-1, the J call TRBJ1-2; D is possibly TRBD1 (5 bases). Germline-derived CDR1 and CDR2 are LGHDT and YNNKEL (reference sequence). There are 14 residues in the CDR3. With 1 base removed from V and 4 bases from J, the gap between germline ends came to 10 bases.